The rows below give T cell receptor beta chains drawn from one sample of a study of T cell responses to AZD1222 COVID-19 vaccine. TCRdb keeps only in-frame clones here, not all; method: immunoSEQ multiplex PCR. The sample lists 160,000 or so clones; about 90% were seen once. Material: peripheral blood, obtained 28 days after the second AZD1222 dose. The source is an adult who received the AZD1222 COVID-19 vaccine. Both conserved end residues are part of each CDR3. The order of the fields is clone size, D gene, J gene, V gene, CDR3 protein, CDR3 DNA. A D gene is named only where the DNA matches it firmly. Size is omitted from some rows. Given values are once, few, many or a class for expanded clones.

- | - | TRBJ2-7 | TRBV7-2 | CASSDPKLGSYEQYF | TGTGCCAGCAGCGACCCAAAATTGGGCTCCTACGAGCAGTACTTC
few | - | TRBJ2-2 | TRBV14 | CASSQSGTGELFF | TGTGCCAGCAGCCAAAGTGGCACCGGGGAGCTGTTTTTT
- | - | TRBJ2-7 | TRBV7-9 | CASSESYEQYF | TGTGCCAGCAGCGAGAGCTACGAGCAGTACTTC
- | - | TRBJ1-1 | TRBV6-2/TRBV6-3 | CASSFHRGETEAFF | TGTGCCAGCAGTTTTCATCGGGGTGAAACTGAAGCTTTCTTT
once | - | TRBJ2-5 | TRBV27 | CASSYTGSETQYF | TGTGCCAGCAGTTACACAGGGTCCGAGACCCAGTACTTC
- | - | TRBJ1-3 | TRBV6-4 | CASSCDMSSGNTIYF | TGTGCCAGCAGTTGCGACATGAGCTCTGGAAACACCATATATTTT
once | - | TRBJ1-1 | TRBV7-3 | CASSLRGGTEAFF | TGTGCCAGCAGCTTGAGAGGGGGCACTGAAGCTTTCTTT
- | TRBD2 | TRBJ2-7 | TRBV5-6 | CASRGWTSGVDEQYF | TGTGCCAGCAGGGGATGGACTAGCGGTGTGGACGAGCAGTACTTC
once | - | TRBJ1-4 | TRBV3-1/TRBV3-2 | CASSQVGRGLANEKLFF | TGTGCCAGCAGCCAAGTAGGCAGGGGCCTGGCTAATGAAAAACTGTTTTTT
- | - | TRBJ2-7 | TRBV11-2 | CASSFAGQGSEQYF | TGTGCCAGCAGCTTCGCGGGGCAGGGAAGCGAGCAGTACTTC
- | TRBD1 | TRBJ2-7 | TRBV5-1 | CASSGQGSYEQYF | TGCGCCAGCAGCGGACAGGGCTCCTACGAGCAGTACTTC
- | - | TRBJ1-1 | TRBV28 | CASSFQVGNTEAFF | TGTGCCAGCAGTTTTCAAGTGGGCAACACTGAAGCTTTCTTT
- | - | TRBJ1-2 | TRBV15 | CATSSETDSNYGYTF | TGTGCCACCAGCAGCGAGACAGATTCTAACTATGGCTACACCTTC
- | TRBD1 | TRBJ1-1 | TRBV19 | CASSPARTGNTEAFF | TGTGCCAGTAGTCCGGCCCGGACAGGAAACACTGAAGCTTTCTTT
once | - | TRBJ2-6 | TRBV6-2/TRBV6-3 | CASSYNSDSSGANVLTF | TGTGCCAGCAGTTACAATTCCGATAGCTCTGGGGCCAACGTCCTGACTTTC
- | TRBD1 | TRBJ1-4 | TRBV27 | CASSLSQQGRNEKLFF | TGTGCCAGCAGTTTATCCCAACAGGGGAGGAATGAAAAACTGTTTTTT
- | - | TRBJ2-2 | TRBV6-2/TRBV6-3 | CASSPGTGELFF | TGTGCCAGCAGTCCAGGTACCGGGGAGCTGTTTTTT
- | TRBD1 | TRBJ1-3 | TRBV7-9 | CASSLVTGGPGNTIYF | TGTGCCAGCAGCTTAGTGACAGGGGGACCTGGAAACACCATATATTTT
- | - | TRBJ2-1 | TRBV6-2/TRBV6-3 | CASSYSRGRGDEQFF | TGTGCCAGCAGTTACTCGAGGGGAAGGGGCGATGAGCAGTTCTTC
- | - | TRBJ2-1 | TRBV7-3 | CASSLVALPAGIGEQFF | TGTGCCAGCAGCTTAGTCGCTCTCCCAGCGGGTATTGGTGAGCAGTTCTTC
- | - | TRBJ2-2 | TRBV5-4 | CASNVPNTGELFF | TGTGCCAGCAACGTGCCGAACACCGGGGAGCTGTTTTTT
once | - | TRBJ1-2 | TRBV28 | CASRRTLPNYGYTF | TGTGCCAGCAGACGGACATTACCTAACTATGGCTACACCTTC
- | TRBD2 | TRBJ2-1 | TRBV29-1 | CSVLTPRLAGSHNEQFF | TGCAGCGTCCTGACCCCACGACTAGCGGGATCCCACAATGAGCAGTTCTTC
- | TRBD1 | TRBJ2-1 | TRBV7-3 | CASSLTRDRNNEQFF | TGTGCCAGCAGCTTAACTCGGGACAGGAACAATGAGCAGTTCTTC
- | TRBD1 | TRBJ2-5 | TRBV7-2 | CASSKTDRGEETQYF | TGTGCCAGCAGCAAAACCGACAGGGGAGAAGAGACCCAGTACTTC
- | TRBD1 | TRBJ1-5 | TRBV2 | CASSEEAGGRQPQHF | TGTGCCAGCAGTGAAGAGGCAGGGGGCCGTCAGCCCCAGCATTTT
- | - | TRBJ2-7 | TRBV6-2/TRBV6-3 | CASSASGLSRQYF | TGTGCCAGCAGTGCGAGCGGCCTTAGTCGGCAGTACTTC
- | TRBD1 | TRBJ2-1 | TRBV25-1 | CASSEYDRAGNEQFF | TGTGCCAGCAGTGAATATGACAGGGCGGGCAATGAGCAGTTCTTC
- | TRBD1 | TRBJ1-4 | TRBV9 | CASSASPRTGEKLFF | TGTGCCAGCAGCGCCTCCCCGAGGACAGGGGAAAAACTGTTTTTT
- | - | TRBJ1-6 | TRBV3-1/TRBV3-2 | CASSHKTGNSPLHF | TGTGCCAGCAGCCATAAAACGGGTAACTCACCCCTCCACTTT
- | - | TRBJ2-6 | TRBV2 | CASSVGAGANVLTF | TGTGCCAGCAGTGTCGGGGCAGGGGCCAACGTCCTGACTTTC
- | TRBD1 | TRBJ1-5 | TRBV6-5 | CASQDRGHQPQHF | TGTGCCAGCCAGGACAGGGGACATCAGCCCCAGCATTTT
- | - | TRBJ2-1 | TRBV5-1 | CASSSGTPRDEQFF | TGCGCCAGCAGCTCCGGGACTCCTAGAGATGAGCAGTTCTTC
- | - | TRBJ1-4 | TRBV6-5 | CASEWKGFEKLFF | TGTGCCAGCGAGTGGAAAGGGTTCGAAAAACTGTTTTTT
- | TRBD1 | TRBJ1-1 | TRBV6-5 | CASSYLTGDEAFF | TGTGCCAGCAGTTACTTGACAGGGGATGAAGCTTTCTTT
- | - | TRBJ2-7 | TRBV20-1 | CSASLRPYEQYF | TGCAGTGCTAGTTTGCGTCCCTACGAGCAGTACTTC
once | TRBD2 | TRBJ2-5 | TRBV18 | CASSQLAGWETQYF | TGTGCCAGCTCACAACTAGCGGGTTGGGAGACCCAGTACTTC
- | - | TRBJ2-7 | TRBV19 | CASSIAGNEQYF | TGTGCCAGTAGTATAGCAGGGAACGAGCAGTACTTC
- | - | TRBJ2-5 | TRBV11-2 | CASSFNSEETQYF | TGTGCCAGCAGCTTCAACAGCGAAGAGACCCAGTACTTC
- | - | TRBJ1-6 | TRBV10-3 | CAISGDAYNSPLHF | TGTGCCATCAGTGGGGACGCTTATAATTCACCCCTCCACTTT
once | TRBD2 | TRBJ2-1 | TRBV25-1 | CASGPSGGRANEQFF | TGTGCCAGCGGTCCGAGTGGCGGGAGGGCCAATGAGCAGTTCTTC
- | TRBD2 | TRBJ2-1 | TRBV7-7 | CASSSGRGNEQFF | TGTGCTAGCAGCTCAGGGAGGGGCAATGAGCAGTTCTTC
once | - | TRBJ2-1 | TRBV12-1 | CASSPEGYNEQFF | TGTGCCAGCAGCCCTGAGGGGTACAATGAGCAGTTCTTC
- | - | TRBJ2-5 | TRBV20-1 | CSANDRETQYF | TGCAGTGCCAACGACAGAGAGACCCAGTACTTC
- | TRBD1 | TRBJ1-2 | TRBV20-1 | CSASYGQGVGHNYGYTF | TGCAGTGCCAGTTACGGACAGGGAGTGGGGCATAACTATGGCTACACCTTC
- | TRBD1 | TRBJ2-5 | TRBV11-2 | CASSKDREETQYF | TGTGCCAGCAGCAAGGACAGGGAAGAGACCCAGTACTTC
- | TRBD2 | TRBJ2-1 | TRBV14 | CASSRGGSVNEQFF | TGTGCCAGCAGCCGGGGCGGGAGTGTCAATGAGCAGTTCTTC
- | - | TRBJ1-5 | TRBV24-1 | CATSSPNQPQHF | TGTGCCACCAGCTCCCCTAATCAGCCCCAGCATTTT
- | TRBD1 | TRBJ2-1 | TRBV3-1/TRBV3-2 | CASSHRRDSSYNEQFF | TGTGCCAGCAGCCACCGCCGGGACAGCTCCTACAATGAGCAGTTCTTC
- | - | TRBJ2-3 | TRBV25-1 | CASSERTGTGTQYF | TGTGCCAGCAGCGAGCGCACTGGTACAGGGACGCAGTATTTT
- | - | TRBJ1-2 | TRBV30 | CAWSREVGYTF | TGTGCCTGGAGTAGGGAGGTCGGCTACACCTTC
few | - | TRBJ2-2 | TRBV19 | CASSIVRTGELFF | TGTGCCAGTAGTATAGTAAGAACCGGGGAGCTGTTTTTT